The rows below give T cell receptor beta chains drawn from one sample of a study of cytomegalovirus exposure and HLA in healthy donors. TCRdb's table, derived via immunoSEQ multiplex PCR, lists solely in-frame clones and lacks some. This table has 150,000 or so clones, roughly 80% appearing once. Sequences were obtained from PBMCs. These receptors originate from a woman aged 40 to 50 in good health and CMV-seropositive. Both conserved end residues are part of each CDR3. A D gene is named only where the DNA matches it firmly. Only part of the rows carry a size: once, few, many, or a class if the clone is expanded.

clone size	D gene	V gene	J gene	CDR3 protein	CDR3 DNA
few	NA	TRBV2	TRBJ2-2	CAGQNSLRGTGELFF	TGTGCCGGACAAAACTCCCTGCGGGGCACCGGGGAGCTGTTTTTT
NA	TRBD1	TRBV2	TRBJ1-2	CASRSDRGRNYGYTF	TGTGCCAGCAGATCGGACAGGGGGAGGAACTATGGCTACACCTTC
NA	TRBD1	TRBV7-2	TRBJ1-2	CASSTKTGWEYNYGYTF	TGTGCCAGCAGCACAAAGACAGGGTGGGAGTATAACTATGGCTACACCTTC
few	NA	TRBV2	TRBJ1-1	CASSRQNTEAFF	TGTGCCAGCAGTCGACAGAACACTGAAGCTTTCTTT
NA	NA	TRBV9	TRBJ2-2	CASTTGGGGGELFF	TGTGCCAGCACCACCGGCGGGGGCGGCGGGGAGCTGTTTTTT
NA	NA	TRBV2	TRBJ1-4	CASSVGGGGGGEKLFF	TGTGCCAGCAGTGTGGGTGGCGGGGGCGGCGGTGAAAAACTGTTTTTT
NA	NA	TRBV6-1	TRBJ2-7	CASGGPRNTEQYF	TGTGCCAGCGGAGGGCCCAGGAATACCGAGCAGTACTTC
once	NA	TRBV5-1	TRBJ2-3	CASSLAGSGLTDTQYF	TGCGCCAGCAGCTTGGCCGGGTCAGGACTAACAGATACGCAGTATTTT
once	TRBD2	TRBV7-3	TRBJ2-7	CASSPTSGSSEQYF	TGTGCCAGCAGTCCGACTAGCGGGAGCTCCGAGCAGTACTTC
NA	NA	TRBV7-2	TRBJ2-3	CASSLGGRPDTQYF	TGTGCCAGCAGCTTGGGGGGGCGCCCAGATACGCAGTATTTT
NA	TRBD2	TRBV6-6	TRBJ2-1	CASSYASGYNEQFF	TGTGCCAGCAGTTACGCTAGCGGTTACAATGAGCAGTTCTTC
NA	TRBD1	TRBV2	TRBJ2-7	CASKTGGHEQYF	TGTGCCAGCAAAACAGGGGGCCACGAGCAGTACTTC
few	TRBD2	TRBV19	TRBJ2-1	CASSQAGASNEQFF	TGTGCCAGTAGTCAAGCGGGAGCTTCTAATGAGCAGTTCTTC
NA	NA	TRBV10-3	TRBJ1-1	CAISDRAYTEAFF	TGTGCCATCAGTGACAGGGCTTACACTGAAGCTTTCTTT
NA	TRBD1	TRBV5-4	TRBJ2-7	CASSLRTGFYEQYF	TGTGCCAGCAGCTTGCGGACAGGGTTCTACGAGCAGTACTTC
few	NA	TRBV6-5	TRBJ2-2	CASSYQENTGELFF	TGTGCCAGCAGTTACCAGGAGAACACCGGGGAGCTGTTTTTT
once	TRBD1	TRBV6-5	TRBJ1-1	CASLRQGAAEAFF	TGTGCCAGCCTTCGACAGGGGGCAGCTGAAGCTTTCTTT
NA	TRBD1	TRBV27	TRBJ1-4	CASSLGQANEKLFF	TGTGCCAGCAGTCTAGGACAGGCTAATGAAAAACTGTTTTTT
NA	NA	TRBV28	TRBJ2-3	CASSLVLRESTDTQYF	TGTGCCAGCAGTTTAGTTTTACGGGAGAGTACAGATACGCAGTATTTT
NA	TRBD1	TRBV6-6	TRBJ2-7	CASRPEGASSNEQYF	TGTGCCAGCAGACCCGAGGGGGCTAGCTCCAACGAGCAGTACTTC
NA	NA	TRBV19	TRBJ1-5	CASRDGQPSNQPQHF	TGTGCCAGTAGGGACGGACAGCCTAGCAATCAGCCCCAGCATTTT
NA	NA	TRBV28	TRBJ2-7	CASSLSPLLVLGGEQYF	TGTGCCAGCAGTTTATCCCCCCTATTGGTTCTGGGAGGCGAGCAGTACTTC
once	NA	TRBV28	TRBJ2-5	CASSSYAATDQETQYF	TGTGCCAGCAGTTCATATGCAGCGACAGATCAAGAGACCCAGTACTTC
NA	TRBD2	TRBV30	TRBJ2-3	CAWSVESSGSTDTQYF	TGTGCCTGGAGTGTAGAGTCTAGCGGAAGCACAGATACGCAGTATTTT
few	TRBD2	TRBV6-5	TRBJ2-3	CASSYIAGGPEYF	TGTGCCAGCAGTTACATAGCGGGAGGGCCGGAGTATTTT
few	TRBD1	TRBV6-5	TRBJ2-1	CASSYDRGSYNEQFF	TGTGCCAGCAGTTACGACAGGGGCTCCTACAATGAGCAGTTCTTC
NA	NA	TRBV29-1	TRBJ2-1	CSVPRAGSYNEQFF	TGCAGCGTCCCCAGGGCTGGCTCCTACAATGAGCAGTTCTTC
NA	NA	TRBV6-5	TRBJ2-1	CASWSGVSEQFF	TGTGCCAGCTGGTCGGGGGTGAGTGAGCAGTTCTTC
once	TRBD1	TRBV27	TRBJ2-7	CASSLRTGGGEQYF	TGTGCCAGCAGTTTACGGACAGGGGGCGGGGAGCAGTACTTC
NA	NA	TRBV28	TRBJ1-2	CASSSSTGGYGYTF	TGTGCCAGCAGTTCGTCGACAGGTGGTTATGGCTACACCTTC